The next 10 T cell receptor beta chains were all read from a single sample in a study of T-cell memory formation after mild COVID-19. TCRdb passed the 5' RACE reads through MiXCR, listing each CDR3 protein once. The sample has more than 110,000 distinct CDR3 sequences; around 14% are singletons. What was sequenced was PBMCs or a T cell subset sorted from them (not recorded which). All receptors come from an adult woman who had mild COVID-19 (a few samples of this study predate the infection). Cell type and time point are not known.

This clonotype has a handful of counts. This rearrangement joins TRBV9 to TRBJ1-1; no clear D gene. The CDR3 length is 12 residues. Germline V gives CDR1 SGDLS, CDR2 YYNGEE. The V end lost 3 bases, the J end lost 6 bases, and 9 bases lay between the germline ends. The CDR3: CASSGPGAEAFF. CDR3 bases: TGTGCCAGCAGCGGACCGGGCGCTGAAGCTTTCTTT. The complete variable domain, with remaining parts taken from reference TRBV9 and TRBJ1-1, reads DSGVTQTPKHLITATGQRVTLRCSPRSGDLSVYWYQQSLDQGLQFLIQYYNGEERAKGNILERFSAQQFPDLHSELNLSSLELGDSALYFCASSGPGAEAFFGQGTRLTVV.

This clonotype was picked up a small number of times. The chain carries TRBV7-6 and TRBJ2-1; 13 bases match TRBD2. V lost 3 bases and J lost 4; bases outside the gene matches: 12. The germline V gene has CDR1 SGHVS and CDR2 FNYEAQ. This CDR3 spans 19 amino acids. The CDR3 nucleotides read TGTGCCAGCAGCTTGGACCTTACTGGACTAGCGGGAGCGTACAATGAGCAGTTCTTC. Amino acid sequence: CASSLDLTGLAGAYNEQFF.

This clonotype was counted a single time. V usage is TRBV13 and J usage is TRBJ1-1, with no clear D. Looked up from germline, CDR1 is PRHDT and CDR2 is FYEKMQ (reference sequence). CDR3 length: 13 residues. V lost 5 bases and J 3 bases, leaving 10 bases between the germline ends. The CDR3 reads CASSQRGDTEAFF. In DNA form, the CDR3 reads TGTGCCAGCAGCCAGCGCGGGGACACTGAAGCTTTCTTT.

The V call is TRBV5-1, the J call TRBJ2-7; the D is unclear. V gave up 0 bases and J gave up 3 bases, with 10 bases separating them. The germline V gene encodes CDR1 SGHRS and CDR2 YFSETQ. The CDR3 extends over 14 amino acids. This chain's CDR3 is CASSLDSGSYEQYF. DNA of the CDR3: TGCGCCAGCAGCTTGGATTCGGGTAGCTACGAGCAGTACTTC.

This clonotype was observed a few times. The genes are TRBV6-5 and TRBJ2-1; TRBD2 matches 13 bases. V gave up 7 bases and J gave up 5 bases; unmatched junction bases: 8. Germline V gene lookup returns CDR1 MNHEY and CDR2 SVGAGI. There are 16 residues in the CDR3. The CDR3 loop reads CASIGLAGASDNEQFF. DNA for the CDR3: TGTGCCAGCATCGGACTAGCGGGAGCCAGCGACAATGAGCAGTTCTTC.

This clonotype was found many times. V and J are TRBV7-3 and TRBJ2-2; 10 bases line up with TRBD1. V shed 6 bases, J shed 4 bases, and the junction held 5 bases outside the gene matches. Germline V CDR1 and CDR2: SGHTA, FQGTGA. The CDR3 spans 15 residues. The CDR3 protein is CASRRQGASTGELFF. The CDR3, as DNA: TGTGCCAGCAGGAGACAGGGGGCGAGCACCGGGGAGCTGTTTTTT. Full variable domain (rest looked up from reference TRBV7-3 and TRBJ2-2): GAGVSQTPSNKVTEKGKYVELRCDPISGHTALYWYRQSLGQGPEFLIYFQGTGAADDSGLPNDRFFAVRPEGSVSTLKIQRTERGDSAVYLCASRRQGASTGELFFGEGSRLTVL.

The chain couples TRBV19 to TRBJ1-4; perhaps TRBD1 as D (6 bases). Germline CDR1 and CDR2: LNHDA and SQIVND (reference sequence). This CDR3 is built from 14 residues. V lost 5 bases and J lost 4, with 11 bases in between. The CDR3 bases are TGTGCCAGTAGTTCGGGGGACATTAATGAAAAACTGTTTTTT. Its protein product is CASSSGDINEKLFF.

The chain links TRBV19 to TRBJ2-1; 8 nucleotides match TRBD2. Germline loops: CDR1 LNHDA, CDR2 SQIVND (reference sequence). V shed 5 bases, J shed 0 bases, and the junction held 9 bases outside the gene matches. This CDR3 has 17 amino acids. CDR3 bases: TGTGCCAGTAGTCATTGGGCGGGGGGACACTCCTACAATGAGCAGTTCTTC. This encodes CASSHWAGGHSYNEQFF.

This clonotype showed up many times. This chain joins TRBV20-1 and TRBJ2-1, with D possibly being TRBD2 (5 bases). Trimming removed 0 bases from V and 6 bases from J, with 15 bases in between. The CDR3 has 15 amino acids. Germline loops: CDR1 DFQATT, CDR2 SNEGSKA (reference sequence). CDR3 in DNA: TGCAGTGCTAGAGATCCGACTTCGGGGATCAATGAGCAGTTCTTC. Protein: CSARDPTSGINEQFF.

V gene TRBV27 combines with J gene TRBJ1-4, with 8 bases matching TRBD1. J gave up 3 bases and V 4 bases, and 7 bases lay outside the gene matches. CDR3 length: 16 residues. Germline V lookup: CDR1 MNHEY, CDR2 SMNVEV (reference sequence). The CDR3 loop is CASSSLLTGANEKLFF. The CDR3, as DNA: TGTGCCAGCAGTTCCCTCCTGACAGGGGCTAATGAAAAACTGTTTTTT.